The clone carrying this T cell receptor beta chain was seen at least ten times. What it recognizes is unknown. The data originate from a study of T cell repertoires in cytomegalovirus infection. CDR1 and CDR2 (germline): SGHTA, FQGNSA. V was clipped by 5 bases and J by 6 bases; unmatched bases: 14. This CDR3 comprises 16 residues. TCRdb reprocessed the reads with MiXCR, giving one entry per CDR3 protein. Of around 270,000 distinct CDR3 sequences listed, around 9% are singletons. Study-level results: HLA-C-restricted CMV clonotypes gave the most frequent clonotype in two of eight donors.

The sequencing input was PBMCs. The clonotype originates from a human donor in good health (CMV status not recorded). Some clones in this sample may be carry-over from other donors' samples. V gene TRBV7-2 combines with J gene TRBJ1-1; 8 nucleotides agree with TRBD1. The CDR3, as DNA: TGTGCCAGCAGCACATCGGGACAGGAGGCCGGGGCTGAAGCTTTCTTT. Amino acid sequence: CASSTSGQEAGAEAFF.